This paragraph covers one T cell receptor beta chain sequence. It has no known antigen specificity. Base qualities were left out, and no much larger clone turns up one base away. V and J are trimmed by 4 bases and 9 bases, and the gene matches miss 6 bases of the junction. In the germline V gene, CDR1 corresponds to SGHVS and CDR2 to FNYEAQ. From the cysteine through the phenylalanine, the CDR3 covers 13 amino acids. The entry retains the CDR3 DNA only, 39 bases that are in frame from base 1. The sample originates from a study of blood T cell repertoires in COVID-19 (dated by TCRdb to about 2020). Broadly, across the study: Collaborator samples came from the United States, Italy and Spain and covered acute and convalescent phases of COVID-19. The material from the prospective study consisted of cDNA or gDNA derived from T cells, B-cell-depleted T cells, or PBMCs. Deeply sampled blood TCRbeta repertoires from subjects exposed to, actively infected with, or recovered from COVID-19 were included in the dataset. The repertoires were released in a freely available public database meant as a resource for research on the immune response to SARS-CoV-2. The samples were drawn from two sources: the first 160 participants of the ongoing ImmuneRACE study, and approximately 1,300 subjects contributed by 6 global collaborators. Nearly every sample came with metadata listing a de-identified subject ID, COVID-19 status, age in years and sex. Where HLA class I and class II types were available, the types were taken from metadata supplied by the sample provider, not from assay-based typing. The investigation overall reported the following: The quantity of clinical and demographic metadata differed by source and by participant and was supplied without curation.

The immunoSEQ Assay, a bias-controlled multiplex PCR, was used to amplify TCRbeta CDR3 regions from genomic DNA. Concerning the study's data processing: Nucleated cell counts per sample were estimated from amplification of reference gene primers within the assay. To quantify the absolute abundance of each unique TCRbeta CDR3 rearrangement, sequence reads were collapsed and filtered. For each sample, productive Simpson clonality was calculated by taking the square root of Simpson's diversity index across productive rearrangements. What TCRdb holds here is the immuneACCESS table cut down to in-frame rearrangements. Part of the clones is not present; checked against another copy, under half of the missing clones reflect an unresolved V gene, and the others are unexplained. The D gene and trimming were derived from the DNA, and the V and J assignments and clone size from that table. The sample profile shows over 250,000 clones; 80% to 90% of them were found once. The ten largest account for around 13% of the sample.

In Seattle, one collaborating source enrolled patients while the infection was active and tracked those patients longitudinally over the course of disease. Whole blood was collected in K2EDTA tubes by collaborating institutions according to the institutions' own protocols. For TCRbeta analysis, collaborator samples were shipped as frozen whole blood, as isolated PBMCs, or as DNA extracted from either sample type. The source is a woman in her sixties or seventies with COVID-19, enrolled during active disease. The sequenced material came from peripheral blood. This receptor chain uses TRBV7-6 and TRBJ2-1, with 7 central nucleotides matching TRBD1. CDR3 protein: CASSSQGDSEQFF. The nucleotides read TGTGCCAGCAGCTCCCAGGGGGACAGTGAGCAGTTCTTC.